This TCR beta chain was captured in a study of T cell responses to AZD1222 COVID-19 vaccine (dated by TCRdb to the early 2020s). Turning to the overall study: AZD1222 recipients with second doses at about 4 weeks or about 12 weeks were pooled, because spike-specific TCR depth and breadth did not differ between schedules. TCR sequencing covered approximately 230 trial participants: about 210 given two doses of AZD1222 and 26 given two doses of MenACWY control vaccine. Trial participants were enrolled by age into 18-55, 56-69 and 70-plus year subgroups, with approximately 160, 26 and 62 TCR-sequenced participants respectively.

The CDR3 regions of human TCRbeta chains were subjected to immunosequencing. In the paper's pipeline: TCRs in the repertoires were compared against a reference library of SARS-CoV-2-specific TCRs that had been generated with the MIRA antigen-specificity platform. Breadth meant the fraction of unique TCRs that were SARS-CoV-2-associated, whereas depth meant the fraction of total T cells that were SARS-CoV-2-associated. Each spike-specific TCR was assigned to its reactive spike region and to a CD4 or CD8 class using the MIRA data. Log10-transformed breadth and depth values were compared by one-way ANOVA with Sidak's multiple comparisons tests. Held by TCRdb, this immuneACCESS table contains in-frame sequences only and omits some clones. Under half of the omission traces to an unresolved V gene where checked; the cause of the rest is unknown. V, J and clone size reflect that table, while D and trimming were determined from the DNA. This sample gives about 100,000 clones in total; about 86% of them show up just once. Jointly, the top ten make up approximately 15% of the sample.

Explained via the paper, the time point label denotes: baseline before first vaccination. Vaccinee samples came from UK trials COV001 and COV002, including a single-blind randomized controlled phase 2/3 trial of AZD1222 (ChAdOx1 nCoV-19) in healthy adults. For TCRbeta chain sequencing, PBMC samples were collected from trial participants at day 0 and at day 28 after the second dose. General conclusions and limits of the study: The vaccine-associated CD4 TCRs covered the entire spike protein, and the dominant responses fell in regions 160-218 and 743-854. After two AZD1222 doses, both the breadth and the depth of spike-specific TCRs were significantly higher than at day 0 and than in MenACWY recipients. Epitopes outside the regions mutated in the B.1.351 and B.1.1.7 variants were reportedly recognized by nearly half of the unique spike-specific TCRs. Participants were mostly white British and included more females than males, and it was suggested by the authors that clonal diversity may have been underestimated. In the small 56-69-year group, the increase in depth fell short of significance, most likely because of low power. Because no samples from the day 14 peak response were available, repertoires could be characterized only after the peak T cell response. Only five or six AZD1222 recipients were SARS-CoV-2 seropositive at baseline, limiting conclusions about previously exposed vaccinees.

Worth noting for this clone: Its specific antigen is unknown. No per-base quality is available; no much larger clone lies one base away.

The CDR3 numbers 14 residues from cysteine through phenylalanine. Only the CDR3 part of the read is kept: 42 bases, read in frame from the first base. V is cut by 6 bases and J by 4 bases, and the space between the germline ends is 15 bases. The germline V gene provides CDR1 MNHEY and CDR2 SVGAGI. The receptor was derived from an adult in good health. The input for sequencing was peripheral blood, taken on day 0 of AZD1222 vaccination. The rearrangement combines TRBV6-5 with TRBJ1-1; a tentative D match to TRBD1 spans 6 bases. The CDR3 loop reads CASRRGGGGTEAFF. The bases are TGTGCCAGCAGAAGAGGAGGAGGGGGCACTGAAGCTTTCTTT.